These 5 T cell receptor beta chains share one sample of origin, sequenced in a study of blood T cell repertoires in COVID-19. Sequencing was performed with immunoSEQ multiplex PCR; in TCRdb, only in-frame clones are kept and a portion is missing. The sample records under 300,000 clones, approximately 90% being singletons. The sequencing input was PBMCs or T cells enriched from blood (not recorded which). These TCRs come from a woman between 18 and 29 years old who had recovered from COVID-19.

The rearrangement links TRBV15 to TRBJ1-6; 11 nucleotides agree with TRBD1. With 9 bases clipped from V and 7 bases from J, the junction kept 5 bases outside the gene matches. The CDR3 is made up of 14 amino acids. CDR1 is LNHNV, CDR2 YYDKDF, per germline (reference sequence). DNA of the CDR3: TGTGCCACAAGGACAGGGGGCGGGAATTCACCCCTCCACTTT. This codes for CATRTGGGNSPLHF.

As DNA, the CDR3 is TGTGCCAGCAGCGCCCTCAATCCTACGCCTGGAAACACCATATATTTT. As protein: CASSALNPTPGNTIYF. The chain has TRBV9 and TRBJ1-3; D gene ambiguous. There are 16 residues in the CDR3. The germline V and J ends were trimmed by 3 bases and 2 bases, with 15 bases remaining between them. Germline V CDR1 and CDR2: SGDLS, YYNGEE. The full variable domain, completed using reference TRBV9 and TRBJ1-3, is DSGVTQTPKHLITATGQRVTLRCSPRSGDLSVYWYQQSLDQGLQFLIQYYNGEERAKGNILERFSAQQFPDLHSELNLSSLELGDSALYFCASSALNPTPGNTIYFGEGSWLTVV.

This rearrangement joins TRBV2 to TRBJ2-6; the D gene is possibly TRBD2 (5 bases). This CDR3 spans 19 amino acids. CDR1 and CDR2 (germline): SNHLY, FYNNEI. V was clipped by 4 bases and J by 0 bases, with 19 bases between them. The CDR3: CASSGSGGRRLSGANVLTF. The CDR3 bases are TGTGCCAGCAGTGGGTCCGGAGGAAGGAGACTCTCTGGGGCCAACGTCCTGACTTTC.

This clone was counted a single time. The chain uses TRBV9 and TRBJ1-6; D unclear. CDR1 is SGDLS and CDR2 is YYNGEE in the germline V gene. Trimming removed 4 bases at V and 5 bases at J, with 16 bases between. This CDR3 spans 16 amino acids. Here the CDR3 reads CASSTHGNPNNSPLHF. The CDR3 bases are TGTGCCAGCAGCACTCACGGGAATCCTAATAATTCACCCCTCCACTTT.

The chain carries TRBV2 and TRBJ1-5, with 7 nucleotides matching TRBD1. Germline V gene data show CDR1 as SNHLY and CDR2 as FYNNEI. V shed 6 bases and J 3 bases; nucleotides not matched to a gene: 8. The CDR3 is 15 residues long. The CDR3 sequence: CASRDRVSFNQPQHF. The CDR3 coding sequence is TGTGCCAGCAGAGACAGGGTATCGTTCAATCAGCCCCAGCATTTT.